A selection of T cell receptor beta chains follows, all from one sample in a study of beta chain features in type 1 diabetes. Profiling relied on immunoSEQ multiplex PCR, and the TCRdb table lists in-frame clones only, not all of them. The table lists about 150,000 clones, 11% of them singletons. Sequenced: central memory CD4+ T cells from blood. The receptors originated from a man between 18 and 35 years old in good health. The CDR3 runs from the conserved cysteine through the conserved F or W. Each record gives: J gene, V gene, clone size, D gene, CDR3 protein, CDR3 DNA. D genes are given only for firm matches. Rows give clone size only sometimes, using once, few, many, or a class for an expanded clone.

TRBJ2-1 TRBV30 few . CALGGTRVSNEQFF TGTGCCCTGGGTGGGACGAGGGTAAGCAATGAGCAGTTCTTC
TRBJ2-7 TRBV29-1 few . CSGEITGSPYEQYF TGCAGCGGTGAAATAACAGGTTCCCCCTACGAGCAGTACTTC
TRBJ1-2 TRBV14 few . CASSQGVSYGYTF TGTGCCAGCAGCCAAGGCGTAAGCTATGGCTACACCTTC
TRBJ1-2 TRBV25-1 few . CASSEFKENYGYTF TGTGCCAGCAGTGAATTCAAGGAGAACTATGGCTACACCTTC
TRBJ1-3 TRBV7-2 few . CASSPGYNSGNTIYF TGTGCCAGCAGTCCGGGCTACAATTCTGGAAACACCATATATTTT
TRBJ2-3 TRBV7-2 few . CASRESAGYDTQYF TGTGCCAGCAGGGAGAGCGCGGGGTACGATACGCAGTATTTT
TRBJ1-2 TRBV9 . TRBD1 CASSLTLDRNGYTF TGTGCCAGCAGCCTAACCTTGGACAGGAATGGCTACACCTTC
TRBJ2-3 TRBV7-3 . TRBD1 CASSLTSTGGEDTQYF TGTGCCAGCAGCCTAACGTCGACAGGGGGCGAAGATACGCAGTATTTT
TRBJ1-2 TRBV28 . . CASRPLQNGYTF TGTGCCAGCAGGCCCCTACAGAATGGCTACACCTTC
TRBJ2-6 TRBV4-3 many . CASSQAGFGANVLTF TGCGCCAGCAGCCAAGCGGGCTTTGGGGCCAACGTCCTGACTTTC
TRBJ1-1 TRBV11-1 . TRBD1 CASSVGGLNTEAFF TGTGCCAGCAGCGTAGGGGGCCTGAACACTGAAGCTTTCTTT
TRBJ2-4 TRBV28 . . CASSFSHGKNIQYF TGTGCCAGCAGTTTCTCCCACGGTAAAAACATTCAGTACTTC
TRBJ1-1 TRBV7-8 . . CASSLRDHSVTEAFF TGTGCCAGCAGCTTAAGGGACCATAGTGTCACTGAAGCTTTCTTT
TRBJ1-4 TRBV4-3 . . CASSQDLQLLWGTNEKLFF TGCGCCAGCAGCCAGGACTTGCAACTTTTATGGGGGACTAATGAAAAACTGTTTTTT
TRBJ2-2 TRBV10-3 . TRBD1 CAINDRGDTGELFF TGTGCCATCAATGACAGGGGTGACACCGGGGAGCTGTTTTTT
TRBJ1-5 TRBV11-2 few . CASSLAAYSNQPQHF TGTGCCAGCAGCTTAGCAGCTTATAGCAATCAGCCCCAGCATTTT
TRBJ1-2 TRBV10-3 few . CAISERGANYGYTF TGTGCCATCAGTGAGCGGGGGGCGAACTATGGCTACACCTTC
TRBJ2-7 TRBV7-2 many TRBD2 CASSSTSGDTYEQYF TGTGCCAGCAGCTCCACTAGCGGGGACACCTACGAGCAGTACTTC
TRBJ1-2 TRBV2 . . CASSEAQGAYGYTF TGTGCCAGCAGTGAAGCGCAAGGGGCGTATGGCTACACCTTC
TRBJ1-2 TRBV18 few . CASSQQGSNYGYTF TGTGCCAGCTCACAACAGGGTTCTAACTATGGCTACACCTTC
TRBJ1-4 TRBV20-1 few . CSAKREKLFF TGCAGTGCTAAGCGAGAAAAACTGTTTTTT
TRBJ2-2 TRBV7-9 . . CASSLSDTGELFF TGTGCCAGCAGCTTGTCGGACACCGGGGAGCTGTTTTTT
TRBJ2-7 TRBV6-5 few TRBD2 CASSYGSGGPKEYF TGTGCCAGCAGTTACGGTAGCGGGGGGCCAAAGGAGTACTTC
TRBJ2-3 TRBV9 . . CASTGTGTRTQYF TGTGCCAGCACCGGTACAGGGACACGTACGCAGTATTTT
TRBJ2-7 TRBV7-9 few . CASSLDGAFTSYEQYF TGTGCCAGCAGCTTAGATGGCGCGTTCACCTCCTACGAGCAGTACTTC
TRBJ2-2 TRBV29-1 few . CSSGGNTGELFF TGCAGCTCTGGGGGTAACACCGGGGAGCTGTTTTTT
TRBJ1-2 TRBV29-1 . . CSVGVARDSGYTF TGCAGCGTTGGTGTGGCCAGGGACTCTGGCTACACCTTC
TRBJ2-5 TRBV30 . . CAGSVSALLARETQYF TGTGCCGGGAGTGTTTCCGCTCTGCTCGCCCGCGAGACCCAGTACTTC
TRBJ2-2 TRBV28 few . CASSLSGLTGELFF TGTGCCAGCAGTTTGTCCGGATTGACCGGGGAGCTGTTTTTT
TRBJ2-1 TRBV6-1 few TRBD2 CASKERDWEQFF TGTGCCAGCAAAGAGCGGGACTGGGAGCAGTTCTTC
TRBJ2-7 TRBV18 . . CASSRRSGNSYEQYF TGTGCCAGCTCACGGCGGTCTGGCAATTCCTACGAGCAGTACTTC
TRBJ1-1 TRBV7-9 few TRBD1 CASSLVGGVNTEAFF TGTGCCAGCAGCTTAGTAGGGGGCGTGAACACTGAAGCTTTCTTT
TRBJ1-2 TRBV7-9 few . CASSRSDSYGYTF TGTGCCAGCAGCAGGTCGGACAGCTATGGCTACACCTTC
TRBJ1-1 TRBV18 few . CASSGYTEAFF TGTGCCAGCTCAGGATACACTGAAGCTTTCTTT
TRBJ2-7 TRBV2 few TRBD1 CASSEGGQGNYEQYF TGTGCCAGCAGTGAAGGAGGACAGGGAAACTACGAGCAGTACTTC